Listed below are T cell receptor beta chains from one sample, sequenced in a study of blood T cell repertoires in COVID-19. The data were produced by immunoSEQ multiplex PCR, yet TCRdb's version contains in-frame clones alone and is incomplete. This table holds 55,000 to 70,000 clones, 88% found once. The sequencing input was peripheral blood. These receptors were collected from a woman aged 60-75 years with COVID-19, enrolled during active disease. The CDR3 runs from the conserved cysteine through the conserved F or W. Each record gives: CDR3 DNA, CDR3 protein, clone size, D gene, J gene, V gene. A D gene is named only where the DNA matches it firmly. Not all rows give a size; the values are once, few, many and, for expanded clones, a class.

cdr3_nt: TGTGCCATCAATACAGGGGGTAATTCACCCCTCCACTTT
cdr3_aa: CAINTGGNSPLHF
clone_size: .
d_call: TRBD1
j_call: TRBJ1-6
v_call: TRBV10-3

cdr3_nt: TGTGCCAGTAAACCGGGTGAAGGGGGGGTTCAGCCCCAGCATTTT
cdr3_aa: CASKPGEGGVQPQHF
clone_size: few
d_call: .
j_call: TRBJ1-5
v_call: TRBV19

cdr3_nt: TGTGCCAGCAGTTTATCGCGGCAGCAGGATACGCAGTATTTT
cdr3_aa: CASSLSRQQDTQYF
clone_size: .
d_call: .
j_call: TRBJ2-3
v_call: TRBV27

cdr3_nt: TGTGCCAGCAGTTATCAGGGTTGGAACGAGCAGTACTTC
cdr3_aa: CASSYQGWNEQYF
clone_size: medium-sized
d_call: .
j_call: TRBJ2-7
v_call: TRBV6-5

cdr3_nt: TGTGCCAGCAGTTTATGGGACGGGACAGGGAGCCGAGGCTACACCTTC
cdr3_aa: CASSLWDGTGSRGYTF
clone_size: .
d_call: TRBD1
j_call: TRBJ1-2
v_call: TRBV28

cdr3_nt: TGTGCCACCAGTGACAACCTCCGGGACAGGGGGTTTCGGCCCCAGCATTTT
cdr3_aa: CATSDNLRDRGFRPQHF
clone_size: .
d_call: TRBD1
j_call: TRBJ1-5
v_call: TRBV24-1

cdr3_nt: TGTGCCAGCCGACTAGGGACCGGGGAGCTGTTTTTT
cdr3_aa: CASRLGTGELFF
clone_size: .
d_call: .
j_call: TRBJ2-2
v_call: TRBV6-5

cdr3_nt: TGTGCCAGCAAAGTTGGACAGGGGCACACTGAAGCTTTCTTT
cdr3_aa: CASKVGQGHTEAFF
clone_size: .
d_call: TRBD1
j_call: TRBJ1-1
v_call: TRBV6-5

cdr3_nt: TGTGCCAGCAGTCCGGCAACGGGACAGGGAAAGTATGGCTACACCTTC
cdr3_aa: CASSPATGQGKYGYTF
clone_size: .
d_call: TRBD1
j_call: TRBJ1-2
v_call: TRBV6-6

cdr3_nt: TGTGCCAGCAGCTCCACCCGGGACAGCCCTCTTAGTTACACCGGGGAGCTGTTTTTT
cdr3_aa: CASSSTRDSPLSYTGELFF
clone_size: .
d_call: TRBD1
j_call: TRBJ2-2
v_call: TRBV11-3

cdr3_nt: TGTGCCAGTAGTATTACCGGACAGGGGGTCACTGAAGCTTTCTTT
cdr3_aa: CASSITGQGVTEAFF
clone_size: .
d_call: TRBD1
j_call: TRBJ1-1
v_call: TRBV19

cdr3_nt: TGTGCCAGCAGTCCGGGACAGGGGGCCGGTTCACCCCTCCACTTT
cdr3_aa: CASSPGQGAGSPLHF
clone_size: .
d_call: TRBD1
j_call: TRBJ1-6
v_call: TRBV27

cdr3_nt: TGTGCCAGCAGTGACAGGGGGTTTGACACTGAAGCTTTCTTT
cdr3_aa: CASSDRGFDTEAFF
clone_size: .
d_call: TRBD1
j_call: TRBJ1-1
v_call: TRBV6-1

cdr3_nt: TGTGCCAGCAGGGTGACTAGCAGGATTAACAATGAGCAGTTCTTC
cdr3_aa: CASRVTSRINNEQFF
clone_size: .
d_call: TRBD2
j_call: TRBJ2-1
v_call: TRBV27

cdr3_nt: TGTGCCAGCAGTTTCGAGGGTGGAGGAGAGACCCAGTACTTC
cdr3_aa: CASSFEGGGETQYF
clone_size: .
d_call: .
j_call: TRBJ2-5
v_call: TRBV5-4

cdr3_nt: TGTGCCACAGGGACACTACAAGAGACCCAGTACTTC
cdr3_aa: CATGTLQETQYF
clone_size: .
d_call: .
j_call: TRBJ2-5
v_call: TRBV10-3

cdr3_nt: TGTGCCAGCTCACCCCCGGGACAGGGGGCGTGGGAGCAGTACTTC
cdr3_aa: CASSPPGQGAWEQYF
clone_size: .
d_call: TRBD1
j_call: TRBJ2-7
v_call: TRBV18

cdr3_nt: TGCGCCAGCAGTCCCTCTGGAGAGAGCTCTGGAAACACCATATATTTT
cdr3_aa: CASSPSGESSGNTIYF
clone_size: .
d_call: .
j_call: TRBJ1-3
v_call: TRBV23-1

cdr3_nt: TGTGCCAGCACCTTAGGGGGAGCGGGGCAAGAGACCCAGTACTTC
cdr3_aa: CASTLGGAGQETQYF
clone_size: .
d_call: .
j_call: TRBJ2-5
v_call: TRBV7-2

cdr3_nt: TGTGCCAGCAGCTTGGGTAGCGGGGCGTTTAAGCAGTTCTTC
cdr3_aa: CASSLGSGAFKQFF
clone_size: few
d_call: TRBD2
j_call: TRBJ2-1
v_call: TRBV5-6

cdr3_nt: TGTGCCTGGATTCCTCCAGGAATGGGTCGAGACTATGGCTACACCTTC
cdr3_aa: CAWIPPGMGRDYGYTF
clone_size: .
d_call: .
j_call: TRBJ1-2
v_call: TRBV30

cdr3_nt: TGTGCCAGCAGCAAAGAGCGTCAGGGAGCCAAAAACATTCAGTACTTC
cdr3_aa: CASSKERQGAKNIQYF
clone_size: .
d_call: .
j_call: TRBJ2-4
v_call: TRBV21-1

cdr3_nt: TGTGCCAGCAGTTGGACAGCCCCCACTGAAGCTTTCTTT
cdr3_aa: CASSWTAPTEAFF
clone_size: .
d_call: .
j_call: TRBJ1-1
v_call: TRBV6-4

cdr3_nt: TGTGCCAGCAGCTTCGGGGCGGGGACCACAGATACGCAGTATTTT
cdr3_aa: CASSFGAGTTDTQYF
clone_size: .
d_call: .
j_call: TRBJ2-3
v_call: TRBV11-2

cdr3_nt: TGTGCCAGCAGTTCCCGGTCCCTGCTAGCGGGGCTGAACGAGCAGTACTTC
cdr3_aa: CASSSRSLLAGLNEQYF
clone_size: .
d_call: TRBD2
j_call: TRBJ2-7
v_call: TRBV6-2/TRBV6-3

cdr3_nt: TGTGCCAGCAGTTATAAGACAGTGAACACTGAAGCTTTCTTT
cdr3_aa: CASSYKTVNTEAFF
clone_size: .
d_call: .
j_call: TRBJ1-1
v_call: TRBV6-5

cdr3_nt: TGTGCCTGGAGCCTTGACTCGAGAGACTATGGCTACACCTTC
cdr3_aa: CAWSLDSRDYGYTF
clone_size: .
d_call: .
j_call: TRBJ1-2
v_call: TRBV30

cdr3_nt: TGTGCCACCAGCAGTGTATTTGGTCTGGGACAGGGGATCTACGAGCAGTACTTC
cdr3_aa: CATSSVFGLGQGIYEQYF
clone_size: .
d_call: TRBD1
j_call: TRBJ2-7
v_call: TRBV15

cdr3_nt: TGTGCCAGCAGCGTAGACGGGGGGCGCAGCATTCAGTACTTC
cdr3_aa: CASSVDGGRSIQYF
clone_size: .
d_call: .
j_call: TRBJ2-4
v_call: TRBV9

cdr3_nt: TGTGCCAGCAGCTTTGCGGGGTCAGATACGCAGTATTTT
cdr3_aa: CASSFAGSDTQYF
clone_size: .
d_call: .
j_call: TRBJ2-3
v_call: TRBV7-2

cdr3_nt: TGCGCCAGCAGCCAAGGGGGATCCGGGGCCAACGTCCTGACTTTC
cdr3_aa: CASSQGGSGANVLTF
clone_size: .
d_call: .
j_call: TRBJ2-6
v_call: TRBV5-1

cdr3_nt: TGTGCCAGCAGTGAGGGGGGACCGAGCTCCTATAATTCACCCCTCCACTTT
cdr3_aa: CASSEGGPSSYNSPLHF
clone_size: .
d_call: .
j_call: TRBJ1-6
v_call: TRBV25-1

cdr3_nt: TGTGCCAGCGCCCCACAGGGGAATCACGAGCAGTACTTC
cdr3_aa: CASAPQGNHEQYF
clone_size: .
d_call: TRBD1
j_call: TRBJ2-7
v_call: TRBV13

cdr3_nt: TGTGCCAGCAGCGTCGCGGGAGGGCCGGTTCCGAAAGAGACCCAGTACTTC
cdr3_aa: CASSVAGGPVPKETQYF
clone_size: once
d_call: TRBD2
j_call: TRBJ2-5
v_call: TRBV9

cdr3_nt: TGTGCCAGCACTACACCGGGACACCCTAACTATGGCTACACCTTC
cdr3_aa: CASTTPGHPNYGYTF
clone_size: .
d_call: .
j_call: TRBJ1-2
v_call: TRBV28

cdr3_nt: TGTGCCAGTAGTTTATATACAGAGAACACCGGGGAGCTGTTTTTT
cdr3_aa: CASSLYTENTGELFF
clone_size: .
d_call: .
j_call: TRBJ2-2
v_call: TRBV19

cdr3_nt: TGTGCCAGCAGCCCCCCGGACAGGGTAAATGAGCAGTTCTTC
cdr3_aa: CASSPPDRVNEQFF
clone_size: .
d_call: TRBD1
j_call: TRBJ2-1
v_call: TRBV7-9

cdr3_nt: TGTGCCAGCCAGGGCGTCGCTGAGCAGTTCTTC
cdr3_aa: CASQGVAEQFF
clone_size: .
d_call: .
j_call: TRBJ2-1
v_call: TRBV5-4

cdr3_nt: TGTGCCAGCAGCTTCGGGTCGGGGAATCAGCCCCAGCATTTT
cdr3_aa: CASSFGSGNQPQHF
clone_size: .
d_call: .
j_call: TRBJ1-5
v_call: TRBV7-2

cdr3_nt: TGCACCATTAGGGACACCTTCTCCTACGAGCAGTACTTC
cdr3_aa: CTIRDTFSYEQYF
clone_size: .
d_call: .
j_call: TRBJ2-7
v_call: TRBV29-1

cdr3_nt: TGCGCCAGCAGCTTGGAACACAACTACGAGCAGTACTTC
cdr3_aa: CASSLEHNYEQYF
clone_size: .
d_call: .
j_call: TRBJ2-7
v_call: TRBV5-1